This entry lists 29 T cell receptor beta chains sequenced from one sample in a study of blood T cell repertoires in COVID-19. Some clones are missing from TCRdb's copy, which holds only in-frame ones; the method was immunoSEQ multiplex PCR. The sample includes about 250,000 clones, 80% to 90% of them seen just once. The sample comprised PBMCs or T cells enriched from blood (not recorded which). The receptor source for this set is a woman aged 40 to 55 who had been exposed to COVID-19.

The chain combines TRBV19 with TRBJ1-5; D is perhaps TRBD1 (5 bases). The CDR3 is made up of 16 amino acids. V was cut by 4 bases and J by 4 bases, with 17 bases left in between. Germline CDR1 LNHDA, CDR2 SQIVND (reference sequence). The CDR3 DNA follows: TGTGCCAGTAGTACTCTGACAGCCGTGGGTAATCAGCCCCAGCATTTT. Translation: CASSTLTAVGNQPQHF.

The genes are TRBV21-1 and TRBJ2-1; the tabulated D call, TRBD1, remains unverified against the DNA. TRBV21-1 counts as a pseudogene. The CDR3 is 16 residues long. The CDR3 nucleotides read TGTGCCAGCACCTTGGGAACGGGACAGGGGTTTAATGAGCAGTTCTTC. It is translated as CASTLGTGQGFNEQFF.

The rearrangement joins TRBV29-1 to TRBJ1-5; D remains unclear. The CDR3 spans 11 residues. Germline V gives CDR1 SQVTM, CDR2 ANQGSEA. V was clipped by 8 bases and J by 5 bases, with 10 bases between them. The CDR3 spells CSPLLYQPQHF. Written as DNA, the CDR3 is TGCAGCCCCCTCCTCTATCAGCCCCAGCATTTT.

The V and J genes are TRBV3-1 (or the pseudogene TRBV3-2) and TRBJ2-3; 10 bases fit TRBD2. The germline V gene encodes CDR1 LGHDT and CDR2 YNNKEL (reference sequence). V shed 5 bases, J shed 3 bases, and the junction held 11 bases outside the gene matches. The CDR3 spans 17 residues. CDR3 region: CASSTASFSGRTDTQYF. In DNA form, the CDR3 reads TGTGCCAGCAGCACGGCCTCGTTTAGCGGGAGGACAGATACGCAGTATTTT.

V usage is TRBV3-1 (or the pseudogene TRBV3-2) and J usage is TRBJ2-7, with a tentative D call TRBD2 (6 bases). The CDR3 runs 15 residues. Between the trimmed V and J ends, which lost 1 base and 2 bases, there was a span of 12 bases. Germline assignment: CDR1 LGHDT and CDR2 YNNKEL (reference sequence). In DNA, the CDR3 is TGTGCCAGCAGCCAAGGTAGCGCGGGAACCTACGAGCAGTACTTC. This codes for CASSQGSAGTYEQYF.

The V call is TRBV10-3, the J call TRBJ2-1; the match to TRBD2 covers 11 bases. Trimming removed 5 bases from V and 5 bases from J; junction bases left unmatched: 8. The CDR3 sequence is 16 residues long. In germline, CDR1 is ENHRY, CDR2 SYGVKD. The CDR3 spells CAISSVAGGPDNEQFF. CDR3 DNA sequence: TGTGCCATCAGTTCAGTAGCGGGAGGGCCGGACAATGAGCAGTTCTTC.

The V gene is TRBV2, the J gene TRBJ1-2; 7 positions agree with TRBD1. The CDR3 is 13 amino acids. Germline CDR1 reads SNHLY; CDR2 reads FYNNEI. The trim removed 6 bases at V and 3 bases at J, leaving 4 bases unmatched. This chain's CDR3 is CASRRQGDYGYTF. CDR3 DNA sequence: TGTGCCAGCAGGCGACAGGGAGACTATGGCTACACCTTC.

The chain uses TRBV28 and TRBJ1-2; 8 nucleotides match TRBD1. CDR1 is MDHEN, CDR2 SYDVKM, per germline. CDR3 length: 13 residues. The trim removed 4 bases at V and 6 bases at J, leaving 4 bases unmatched. CDR3 sequence reads: CASSSGGVHGYTF. The CDR3 DNA follows: TGTGCCAGCAGTTCAGGGGGCGTTCATGGCTACACCTTC.

This clone was recorded once. The J gene is TRBJ2-1, the V gene TRBV2; 7 nucleotides match TRBD1. The junction had 12 bases not matched to a gene; V was cut back by 6 bases and J by 4 bases. CDR3 size: 16 residues. Per germline, CDR1 SNHLY and CDR2 FYNNEI. CDR3 sequence: CASRPYRGAWYNEQFF. The CDR3 region has the DNA TGTGCCAGCAGGCCCTACAGGGGAGCCTGGTACAATGAGCAGTTCTTC.

This clone was found a few times. The chain has TRBV3-1 (or the pseudogene TRBV3-2) and TRBJ1-1; 7 bases map to TRBD1. The CDR3 runs 15 residues. Germline CDR1 reads LGHDT; CDR2 reads YNNKEL (reference sequence). With V trimmed by 2 bases and J by 0 bases, 3 bases remained unmatched. The CDR3 DNA is TGTGCCAGCAGCCAATGGGACAGCGTGAACACTGAAGCTTTCTTT. Residues: CASSQWDSVNTEAFF.

This chain links TRBV1 with TRBJ2-3; the D call in the table, TRBD2, was not verified against the DNA. TRBV1 is deemed a pseudogene. This CDR3 is built from 19 residues. Here the CDR3 reads CTSSQLPTSGETSTDTQYF. CDR3 DNA: TGCACCAGCAGCCAACTACCGACTAGCGGAGAAACTAGCACAGATACGCAGTATTTT.

This rearrangement joins TRBV28 to TRBJ2-2; maybe TRBD2 (5 bases). V shed 1 base and J shed 4 bases, with 13 bases lying between them. Germline V gene lookup returns CDR1 MDHEN and CDR2 SYDVKM. The CDR3 extends over 16 amino acids. CDR3 coding DNA: TGTGCCAGCAGTTTATTTACGGGGTTTAGCACCGGGGAGCTGTTTTTT. This codes for CASSLFTGFSTGELFF.

This rearrangement joins TRBV18 to TRBJ2-3, with TRBD2 matching 10 bases. There are 17 residues in the CDR3. Germline V gene sequence: CDR1 KGHSH, CDR2 LQKENI. After removal of 3 bases from V and 0 bases from J, the junction contained 6 bases not matched to a gene. The CDR3: CASSPYSGGTSTDTQYF. The CDR3 DNA is TGTGCCAGCTCACCTTATAGCGGGGGGACTAGCACAGATACGCAGTATTTT.

The V call is TRBV7-2, the J call TRBJ2-7; 7 bases agree with TRBD1. V lost 4 bases to trimming and J lost 6 bases; unmatched junction nucleotides: 6. Germline assignment: CDR1 SGHTA and CDR2 FQGNSA. The CDR3 runs 13 residues. CDR3 bases: TGTGCCAGCAGCTCCCGACAGGGCGGCGAGCAGTACTTC. Its translation is CASSSRQGGEQYF.

In this sample, this clone turned up a few times. V and J are TRBV5-1 and TRBJ2-7; TRBD2 aligns across 7 bases. CDR3 length: 15 amino acids. The germline V gene has CDR1 SGHRS and CDR2 YFSETQ. Written as DNA, the CDR3 is TGTGCCAGCAGCTTGAATGGCCGTGCGGGAGAAGAGCAGTACGTC. It yields the protein CASSLNGRAGEEQYV.

This clone was seen only once. This chain connects TRBV5-5 to TRBJ2-7; D possibly corresponds to TRBD1 (6 bases). Germline lookup yields CDR1 SGHKS and CDR2 YYEKEE (reference sequence). V lost 0 bases to trimming and J lost 3 bases, with 13 bases between them. The CDR3 covers 15 residues. Here the CDR3 reads CASSLAPGESYEQYF. Here the CDR3 DNA reads TGTGCCAGCAGCTTGGCTCCAGGGGAAAGCTACGAGCAGTACTTC.

V gene TRBV18 combines with J gene TRBJ1-1, with unresolved D. CDR1 is KGHSH, CDR2 LQKENI, per germline. Trimming took 0 bases from V and 1 from J, leaving 9 bases between them. The CDR3 totals 15 residues. The CDR3 region has the DNA TGTGCCAGCTCACCACCGGCAGGAGGGAACACTGAAGCTTTCTTT. Its protein product is CASSPPAGGNTEAFF.

This chain links TRBV24-1 with TRBJ2-1, with 12 bases that match TRBD2. The germline CDR1 and CDR2 sequences are KGHDR and SFDVKD. V dropped 0 bases and J dropped 8; count of bases not matched to a gene: 1. The CDR3 sequence is 15 residues long. In DNA, the CDR3 is TGTGCCACCAGTGATTTGGCTAGCGGGAGGGATGAGCAGTTCTTC. This translates into CATSDLASGRDEQFF.

This clone was seen only a few times. The genes are TRBV19 and TRBJ1-2; TRBD1 might be the D (5 bases). The V gene lost 6 bases and the J gene lost 6 bases, with 41 bases spanning the gap. Germline CDR1 reads LNHDA; CDR2 reads SQIVND (reference sequence). The CDR3 has 22 residues. The CDR3 spells CASRPRGTVGLLGSKRLNGYTF. CDR3 DNA: TGTGCCAGTAGACCTCGGGGGACGGTTGGACTTCTAGGCTCGAAGCGACTGAATGGCTACACCTTC.

J is TRBJ1-1 and V is TRBV10-3, with D unclear. This CDR3 contains 16 residues. V lost 6 bases and J lost 0, with 17 bases in between. Germline assignment: CDR1 ENHRY and CDR2 SYGVKD. CDR3 nucleotide sequence: TGTGCCATCAGCGATTCACTTAGCGAAATGAACACTGAAGCTTTCTTT. It specifies CAISDSLSEMNTEAFF.

The chain employs TRBV15 and TRBJ1-1; TRBD1 is a possible D gene (6 bases). Germline loops: CDR1 LNHNV, CDR2 YYDKDF (reference sequence). The CDR3 runs 13 residues. With 1 base removed from V and 3 bases from J, the gap between germline ends came to 6 bases. The CDR3 nucleotides are TGTGCCACCAGCAGAGCAGGGGACACTGAAGCTTTCTTT. It encodes CATSRAGDTEAFF.

CDR3 DNA sequence: TGTGCCAGCAGTTTCGGCAGGGTAGTCATGAACACTGAAGCTTTCTTT. Its protein product is CASSFGRVVMNTEAFF. The V call is TRBV28, the J call TRBJ1-1, with a weak D call TRBD1 (5 bases). Trimming pared 3 bases from V and 0 bases from J, leaving 14 bases between. The CDR3 has 16 residues. Looked up from germline, CDR1 is MDHEN and CDR2 is SYDVKM.

The chain joins TRBV11-3 to TRBJ2-7; weak D call: TRBD1 (6 bases). Trimming pared 5 bases from V and 2 bases from J, leaving 13 bases between. The CDR3 has 14 residues. CDR1 SGHNT and CDR2 YENEEA come from the germline V gene. CDR3 loop: CASSPGDRPYEQYF. CDR3 nucleotides: TGTGCCAGCAGCCCAGGGGACCGACCCTACGAGCAGTACTTC.

This clone was detected once. The genes are TRBV5-4 and TRBJ2-3, with TRBD2 identical over 13 bases. The CDR3 totals 16 residues. Germline V CDR1 and CDR2: SGHNT, YYREEE (reference sequence). J lost 1 base, V lost 4 bases, and 3 bases had no gene match. The CDR3, as DNA: TGTGCCAGCAGCATGGGACTAGCGGGGCGCACAGATACGCAGTATTTT. Amino acids: CASSMGLAGRTDTQYF.

In DNA, the CDR3 is TGTGCCAGCAGTTTACAGACAGCTAGCAATCAGCCCCAGCATTTT. It codes for CASSLQTASNQPQHF. The rearrangement links TRBV28 to TRBJ1-5, with TRBD1 as a possible D gene (5 bases). The CDR3 is 15 amino acids. V was cut by 2 bases and J by 0 bases, with 8 bases left in between. CDR1 is MDHEN and CDR2 is SYDVKM in the germline V gene.

This clone was picked up one time. This chain links TRBV27 with TRBJ2-3, with unresolved D. This CDR3 region has 15 residues. CDR1 MNHEY and CDR2 SMNVEV come from the germline V gene (reference sequence). V was trimmed by 4 bases and J by 5 bases, leaving 16 bases between them. CDR3 sequence (DNA): TGTGCCAGCAGTTCCCCCCCTCGCGAGTTAGATACGCAGTATTTT. Translation: CASSSPPRELDTQYF.

This clone has only one observation. This chain links TRBV6-5 with TRBJ1-1; D perhaps matches TRBD1 (6 bases). The V gene lost 5 bases and the J gene lost 4 bases, with 17 bases spanning the gap. The germline V gene has CDR1 MNHEY and CDR2 SVGAGI. The CDR3 runs 15 residues. The CDR3 protein is CASSRTGTRGTEAFF. CDR3 coding DNA: TGTGCCAGCAGTCGAACCGGGACACGGGGCACTGAAGCTTTCTTT.

This rearrangement joins TRBV6-2 or TRBV6-3 to TRBJ2-7; 9 bases agree with TRBD2. Germline values: CDR1 MNHEY, CDR2 SVGEGT. This CDR3 has 17 residues. After removal of 5 bases from V and 1 base from J, the junction contained 12 bases not matched to a gene. The CDR3 spells CASSPTPWLAGSYEQYF. As DNA, the CDR3 is TGTGCCAGCAGTCCCACCCCATGGCTAGCGGGATCCTACGAGCAGTACTTC.

The J gene is TRBJ2-1, the V gene TRBV9, with a possible D match to TRBD2 (6 bases). The CDR3 is 16 residues long. Trimming left V 0 bases short and J 6 bases short, with 16 bases between. Germline loops: CDR1 SGDLS, CDR2 YYNGEE. CDR3 residues: CASSVVDGGPRNEQFF. As DNA, the CDR3 is TGTGCCAGCAGCGTAGTTGACGGGGGACCCCGCAATGAGCAGTTCTTC.